This T cell receptor (beta chain) is drawn from a study of blood T cell repertoires in COVID-19. Generated by immunoSEQ multiplex PCR, the TCRdb table keeps only in-frame clones and is missing some. Among approximately 120,000 clones listed, 80% to 90% were seen once. The sequence came from a human donor in a cohort sampled during active COVID-19. Sequencing used peripheral blood.

This CDR3 is CASSIPDSYGYTF. CDR3 in DNA: TGTGCCAGTAGTATCCCGGACAGCTATGGCTACACCTTC. The chain employs TRBV19 and TRBJ1-2, with D tentatively TRBD1 (6 bases). Per the germline V gene, CDR1 is LNHDA and CDR2 is SQIVND (reference sequence). V lost 3 bases and J lost 4, with 9 bases in between. This CDR3 region has 13 residues.